Following are 8 T cell receptor beta chains from one sample sequenced in a study of beta chain features in type 1 diabetes. As every portion of the isolated RNA was reverse transcribed, the sequencing read expressed TCRB transcripts. Method: immunoSEQ multiplex PCR; TCRdb's copy keeps in-frame clones and lacks some. The sample lists 130,000 to 150,000 clones; about 7% were seen once. The sample was central memory CD4+ T cells from blood. These receptors were taken from a woman aged 25 to 39 in good health.

This clone was observed a few times. This chain uses TRBV4-3 with TRBJ2-3; TRBD1 matches at 9 bases. The CDR3 runs 18 residues. The germline V gene encodes CDR1 LGHNA and CDR2 YSLEER. The V segment lost 0 bases and the J segment 0 bases; nucleotides outside the gene matches: 7. This chain's CDR3 is CASSQETRTGASTDTQYF. CDR3 in DNA: TGCGCCAGCAGCCAAGAGACCAGGACAGGGGCTAGCACAGATACGCAGTATTTT.

The CDR3 loop is CASSLRTGVSTDTQYF. The CDR3 nucleotides read TGTGCCAGCAGCTTGCGAACGGGAGTAAGTACAGATACGCAGTATTTT. The chain employs TRBV5-6 and TRBJ2-3; D might be TRBD2 (6 bases). The V and J ends lost 1 base and 3 bases respectively, with 15 bases between them. This CDR3 region has 16 residues. In germline, CDR1 is SGHDT, CDR2 YYEEEE.

The chain joins TRBV7-9 to TRBJ2-5, with 7 bases aligning to TRBD1. With V trimmed by 1 base and J by 7 bases, 3 bases remained unmatched. The CDR3 covers 13 residues. From germline, CDR1 is SEHNR and CDR2 FQNEAQ (reference sequence). The CDR3 nucleotides read TGTGCCAGCAGCTTAGGACAGGGTGGGACCCAGTACTTC. It codes for CASSLGQGGTQYF.

V gene TRBV18 combines with J gene TRBJ2-5; D gene unclear. This CDR3 is built from 13 residues. Germline-derived CDR1 and CDR2 are KGHSH and LQKENI. The ends were cut back, 0 bases at V and 3 bases at J, with 5 bases in the middle. CDR3 sequence reads: CASSPPSKETQYF. The CDR3 DNA reads TGTGCCAGCTCACCACCGAGTAAAGAGACCCAGTACTTC.

This clone was observed a handful of times. One end of the junction is discordant with germline, which a read error may explain. CDR3 in amino acids: CASSLWSTSGSSQYF. CDR3 nucleotide sequence: TGTGCCAGCAGTCTATGGTCGACTAGCGGGAGCTCGCAGTATTTT. The gene calls are TRBV28 and TRBJ2-3; 12 bases map to TRBD2. This CDR3 contains 15 residues. Germline values: CDR1 MDHEN, CDR2 SYDVKM.

This clone appeared a few times. The chain employs TRBV4-3 and TRBJ2-2, with 10 bases that match TRBD2. Trimming took 0 bases from V and 6 from J; bases not matched to a gene: 7. Per germline, CDR1 LGHNA and CDR2 YSLEER. CDR3 size: 17 residues. The CDR3 loop is CASSQDPASGRSGELFF. The CDR3 bases are TGCGCCAGCAGCCAAGATCCCGCTAGCGGGAGATCCGGGGAGCTGTTTTTT.

In this sample, this clone turned up many times. J is TRBJ2-1 and V is TRBV4-3; 8 bases map to TRBD1. The CDR3 totals 18 residues. V lost 0 bases, J lost 9 bases, and 16 bases stayed unmatched. Germline lookup yields CDR1 LGHNA and CDR2 YSLEER. In DNA, the CDR3 is TGCGCCAGCAGCCAAGATGGGGCGGACAGGGCCGGGGGAGGTGAGCAGTTCTTC. Translation gives CASSQDGADRAGGGEQFF.

This rearrangement joins TRBV5-4 to TRBJ2-5; the D is unclear. The end of the DNA aligns better with TRBJ2-7, so the J call may be wrong. The length of the CDR3 is 15 residues. Germline V gene lookup returns CDR1 SGHNT and CDR2 YYREEE (reference sequence). The CDR3 here is CASSFAERPFHEQYF. DNA for the CDR3: TGTGCCAGCAGCTTCGCGGAGAGGCCATTCCACGAGCAGTACTTC.